Presented here are 15 T cell receptor beta chains from one specimen sequenced in a study of cytomegalovirus exposure and HLA in healthy donors. Researchers ran the PCR with 60 Vbeta and 13 Jbeta primers. Here immunoSEQ multiplex PCR was the method, and the copy in TCRdb shows in-frame clones only, minus some. This repertoire shows some 220,000 clones, just under 80% found once; its top ten account for about 0.45%. The sequenced material came from PBMCs. The receptors shown here come from a boy under 18 in good health and CMV-seronegative.

CDR3 DNA: TGTGCCAGCAGCTTGAGGTTCGCTGGGGCCAACGTCCTGACTTTC. Encoded protein: CASSLRFAGANVLTF. The chain links TRBV11-3 to TRBJ2-6; D call uncertain. Per the germline V gene, CDR1 is SGHNT and CDR2 is YENEEA. The length of the CDR3 is 15 residues. The germline V and J ends were trimmed by 3 bases and 2 bases, with 8 bases remaining between them.

This clone was picked up one time. This chain connects TRBV6-5 to TRBJ2-5, with 7 nucleotides matching TRBD2. Germline CDR1 MNHEY, CDR2 SVGAGI. V lost 2 bases to trimming and J lost 4 bases; unmatched junction nucleotides: 4. The CDR3 spans 14 residues. CDR3 sequence reads: CASSYGGGGETQYF. In DNA, the CDR3 is TGTGCCAGCAGTTACGGGGGGGGAGGAGAGACCCAGTACTTC.

This chain connects TRBV9 to TRBJ2-2; a possible D gene is TRBD2 (6 bases). Germline V gene data show CDR1 as SGDLS and CDR2 as YYNGEE. The CDR3 length is 14 residues. V was cut by 4 bases and J by 6 bases, with 13 bases left in between. The CDR3 loop reads CASSPRGGAGELFF. The CDR3 nucleotides are TGTGCCAGCAGCCCTCGAGGAGGGGCCGGGGAGCTGTTTTTT.

Written as DNA, the CDR3 is TGCGCCAGCAGAGCAACCATGAACACTGAAGCTTTCTTT. Its translation is CASRATMNTEAFF. The chain links TRBV10-1 to TRBJ1-1; D gene uncertain. CDR3 length: 13 residues. V was trimmed by 6 bases and J by 0 bases, leaving 8 bases between them. The germline V gene encodes CDR1 WNHNN and CDR2 SYGVQD (reference sequence).

This chain uses TRBV7-9 with TRBJ2-7, with 7 positions matching TRBD1. Unmatched junction bases numbered 12, after V lost 3 bases and J lost 1 base. The CDR3 contains 17 residues. The germline V gene encodes CDR1 SEHNR and CDR2 FQNEAQ (reference sequence). The CDR3 coding sequence is TGTGCCAGCAGCTTTTCCCCCGTTGACAGGGTTTCCTACGAGCAGTACTTC. The encoded protein is CASSFSPVDRVSYEQYF.

The CDR3 reads CASSVTSGERETQYF. The CDR3 DNA is TGTGCCAGCAGCGTAACGTCAGGGGAGAGAGAGACCCAGTACTTC. The chain recombines TRBV9 with TRBJ2-5; D is possibly TRBD1 (6 bases). The V gene lost 1 base and the J gene lost 4 bases, with 14 bases spanning the gap. CDR3 size: 15 residues. Germline V lookup: CDR1 SGDLS, CDR2 YYNGEE.

The rearrangement uses TRBV7-3 and TRBJ2-3; TRBD2 aligns across 12 bases. V was clipped by 1 base and J by 2 bases; unmatched bases: 13. The CDR3 runs 20 residues. Germline V CDR1 and CDR2: SGHTA, FQGTGA. The CDR3 DNA follows: TGTGCCAGCAGCTTAAACGATGTCGTCGCTAGCGGGGGGGCCACAGATACGCAGTATTTT. Amino acids: CASSLNDVVASGGATDTQYF.

V and J are TRBV2 and TRBJ2-7; possible D gene TRBD1, 6 bases. Trimming removed 6 bases at V and 0 bases at J, with 12 bases between. Germline V gives CDR1 SNHLY, CDR2 FYNNEI. The CDR3 contains 14 residues. CDR3 sequence (DNA): TGTGCCAGCAGCGGCCAGGGGCTCTCCTACGAGCAGTACTTC. Amino acids: CASSGQGLSYEQYF.

This clone was detected only once. This chain joins TRBV2 and TRBJ1-1; 9 bases align to TRBD1. The germline CDR1 and CDR2 sequences are SNHLY and FYNNEI. The J segment lost 4 bases and the V segment lost 8 bases, leaving 5 bases of the junction unmatched. This CDR3 has 13 residues. CDR3 loop: CASFSDRGTEAFF. The CDR3 DNA is TGTGCCAGCTTTTCGGACAGGGGCACTGAAGCTTTCTTT. The complete variable domain, with remaining parts taken from reference TRBV2 and TRBJ1-1, reads EPEVTQTPSHQVTQMGQEVILRCVPISNHLYFYWYRQILGQKVEFLVSFYNNEISEKSEIFDDQFSVERPDGSNFTLKIRSTKLEDSAMYFCASFSDRGTEAFFGQGTRLTVV.

This clone was observed a handful of times. The chain is built from TRBV4-1 and TRBJ1-4; TRBD1 might be the D (6 bases). CDR1 is MGHRA and CDR2 is YSYEKL in the germline V gene. The V end was cut by 2 bases, the J end by 6 bases, with 10 bases between. There are 14 residues in the CDR3. CDR3 in amino acids: CASSQTGRDEKLFF. DNA of the CDR3: TGCGCCAGCAGCCAAACAGGGAGGGATGAAAAACTGTTTTTT.

CDR3 nucleotides: TGTGCCAGCAGTGAAATAACGCGGGGGGGGGCGCAGTATTTT. It yields the protein CASSEITRGGAQYF. The chain has TRBV6-1 and TRBJ2-3; 9 nucleotides line up with TRBD2. V was pared by 2 bases and J by 10 bases, with 7 bases of the junction left unmatched. This CDR3 region has 14 residues. CDR1 and CDR2 from the germline V gene are MNHNS and SASEGT.

The sample holds a few counts of this clone. The chain carries TRBV7-3 and TRBJ2-3, with D maybe TRBD2 (5 bases). The germline CDR1 and CDR2 sequences are SGHTA and FQGTGA. Between the trimmed V and J ends, which lost 0 bases and 2 bases, there was a span of 6 bases. The CDR3 extends over 14 amino acids. The CDR3 region has the DNA TGTGCCAGCAGCTTAACAGCGGCCACAGATACGCAGTATTTT. Its protein product is CASSLTAATDTQYF.

The chain joins TRBV2 to TRBJ1-2, with 8 positions matching TRBD1. CDR3 length equals 15 residues. Losses at the gene ends were 8 bases for V and 4 bases for J; bases not matched to a gene: 12. Germline CDR1 and CDR2: SNHLY and FYNNEI. The CDR3 coding sequence is TGTGCCAGCCTAGTGACAGGGGCATGGCTCTATGGCTACACCTTC. Translated, it gives CASLVTGAWLYGYTF.

This clone was recorded a few times. This chain's CDR3 is CASSEGTGREAFF. As DNA, the CDR3 is TGTGCCAGCAGTGAAGGTACAGGACGTGAAGCTTTCTTT. The chain uses TRBV2 and TRBJ1-1, with D maybe TRBD1 (5 bases). The V end was cut by 1 base, the J end by 7 bases, with 10 bases between. Looked up from germline, CDR1 is SNHLY and CDR2 is FYNNEI. CDR3 length equals 13 residues.

The rearrangement links TRBV30 to TRBJ2-2; 11 bases align to TRBD1. CDR3 length equals 16 residues. Germline CDR1 GTSNPN, CDR2 SVGIG (reference sequence). The ends lost 4 bases at V and 5 bases at J; junction bases unmatched: 9. The CDR3 is CAWKRTGGSWTGELFF. The CDR3 DNA sequence: TGTGCCTGGAAAAGGACAGGGGGCAGTTGGACCGGGGAGCTGTTTTTT.